The T cell receptor (beta chain) under discussion was sequenced for a study of CD8+CD57+ T cells in acquired aplastic anemia. Sequenced patients had shown CD8+CD57+ cell expansion by flow cytometry. Profiling of TCR beta VDJ combinations and CDR3 sequences used genomic DNA as template. MiXCR was run by TCRdb on the reads, yielding one entry per CDR3 protein. The sample lists approximately 180,000 distinct CDR3 sequences; roughly 43% were seen once. V shed 7 bases, J shed 5 bases, and the junction held 4 bases outside the gene matches. CDR1 and CDR2 from the germline V gene are SNHLY and FYNNEI. This CDR3 is 13 amino acids long.

This chain joins TRBV2 and TRBJ2-7; 11 bases agree with TRBD2. Sequences were obtained from sorted CD4+, CD8+, or CD8+CD57+ T cells (not recorded which) from PBMCs. The receptor's source is a human donor with aplastic anemia. This CDR3 is CASTQTSGDEQYF. The CDR3 DNA is TGTGCCAGCACCCAGACTAGCGGGGACGAGCAGTACTTC.